This T cell receptor beta chain was identified during a study of T-cell reconstitution after alpha-beta-depleted transplantation in children. Study-wide results and limits: At around two months after transplant, the alpha-beta T cells were reportedly derived from several hundred expanded clones that came from non-depleted graft cells. T-cell counts and diversity at one year following transplant were attributed mainly to newly produced T cells. Surviving recipient T cells and thymic progenitors underlay high day-60 TCRbeta diversity in some patients.

During its preparation, the TCRbeta library received unique molecular identifiers. Using its own MiXCR run on the PCR reads, TCRdb lists one record per CDR3 protein. Of 500,000 or so distinct CDR3 sequences in the sample, over 9.5% were seen once. Concerning this clonotype itself: What it recognizes is unknown.

CDR3 length: 12 amino acids. V shed 5 bases and J shed 15 bases, with 17 bases lying between them. Germline CDR1 reads LNHNV; CDR2 reads YYDKDF (reference sequence). This clonotype was sampled from a female patient aged 2 to 10 who had a stem cell transplant for aplastic anemia, so the T cells may come from the graft donor. V gene TRBV15 combines with J gene TRBJ2-4; possibly TRBD1 for D (5 bases). The sequencing here drew on PBMCs, mostly from graft donor cells, taken 180 days after TCRalphabeta/CD19-depleted stem cell transplant. As DNA, the CDR3 is TGTGCCACCAGCTCGCCGGACACCCTGGCGTACTTC. It translates to CATSSPDTLAYF.